This entry lists 15 T cell receptor beta chains sequenced from one sample in a study of OX40 agonist ivuxolimab in advanced cancers. Assay: immunoSEQ multiplex PCR; the TCRdb copy retains only in-frame clones and omits some. The sample has approximately 120,000 clones; 80% to 95% are singletons. This specimen was CD4+ or CD8+ T cells sorted from blood, taken in a trial of the OX40 agonist ivuxolimab. These receptors were taken from an adult with an advanced solid tumor such as melanoma, head and neck, liver or kidney cancer.

The V and J genes are TRBV9 and TRBJ2-5; possibly TRBD2 for D (6 bases). V lost 0 bases to trimming and J lost 5 bases, with 14 bases between them. The CDR3 is 15 residues long. CDR1 is SGDLS, CDR2 YYNGEE, per germline. CDR3 residues: CASSVVGGVGETQYF. In nucleotides, the CDR3 is TGTGCCAGCAGCGTAGTGGGGGGAGTTGGGGAGACCCAGTACTTC.

CDR3 sequence (DNA): TGCGCCAGCAGCCCGGCTAGCGGGAGGGCAGATACGCAGTATTTT. Its protein is CASSPASGRADTQYF. The rearrangement links TRBV5-1 to TRBJ2-3; 12 bases map to TRBD2. Per the germline V gene, CDR1 is SGHRS and CDR2 is YFSETQ. V lost 4 bases to trimming and J lost 4 bases; unmatched junction nucleotides: 4. This CDR3 is built from 15 residues.

The chain carries TRBV28 and TRBJ1-2; 11 bases match TRBD1. Looked up from germline, CDR1 is MDHEN and CDR2 is SYDVKM. With V trimmed by 7 bases and J by 4 bases, 11 bases remained unmatched. The CDR3 is 16 residues long. The CDR3 nucleotides read TGTGCCAGCACCTTGGGACAGGGGGGGAGACTCTATGGCTACACCTTC. It is translated as CASTLGQGGRLYGYTF.

The chain has TRBV4-1 and TRBJ2-2; D tentatively reads TRBD1 or TRBD2 (5 bases each). The CDR3 loop spans 16 amino acids. CDR1 is MGHRA, CDR2 YSYEKL, per germline. The germline V and J ends were trimmed by 4 bases and 0 bases, with 12 bases remaining between them. The CDR3 nucleotides read TGCGCCAGCAGCCGGGGCGAGGGTTCGAACACCGGGGAGCTGTTTTTT. This gives the protein CASSRGEGSNTGELFF.

CDR3 residues: CSAAWDREAFF. CDR3 nucleotide sequence: TGCAGTGCCGCCTGGGACAGGGAGGCTTTCTTT. This chain connects TRBV20-1 to TRBJ1-1, with 9 bases aligning to TRBD1. The CDR3 consists of 11 residues. Trimming removed 6 bases from V and 11 bases from J; junction bases left unmatched: 7. Germline CDR1 DFQATT, CDR2 SNEGSKA (reference sequence).

This chain joins TRBV5-1 and TRBJ2-1, with TRBD2 as a possible D gene (6 bases). V dropped 4 bases and J dropped 3 bases, with 20 bases sitting between them. The CDR3 length is 17 residues. Germline V gives CDR1 SGHRS, CDR2 YFSETQ. CDR3: CASSSRVEGGDYNEQFF. Written as DNA, the CDR3 is TGCGCCAGCAGCAGTCGTGTTGAGGGAGGCGACTACAATGAGCAGTTCTTC.

The J gene is TRBJ2-1, the V gene TRBV7-6; TRBD2 matches 12 bases. The J segment lost 8 bases and the V segment lost 2 bases, leaving 7 bases of the junction unmatched. The CDR3 length is 16 residues. CDR1 is SGHVS and CDR2 is FNYEAQ in the germline V gene. The CDR3 spells CASSLLSSGRVDEQFF. CDR3 DNA: TGTGCCAGCAGCTTACTGTCTAGCGGGAGGGTGGATGAGCAGTTCTTC. The entire variable domain, with the rest obtained from reference TRBV7-6 and TRBJ2-1, is as follows: GAGVSQSPRYKVTKRGQDVALRCDPISGHVSLYWYRQALGQGPEFLTYFNYEAQQDKSGLPNDRFSAERPEGSISTLTIQRTEQRDSAMYRCASSLLSSGRVDEQFFGPGTRLTVL.

This clone was observed once. The chain couples TRBV28 to TRBJ1-1, with D possibly matching TRBD1 (5 bases). Germline CDR1 MDHEN, CDR2 SYDVKM. The V gene lost 8 bases and the J gene lost 10 bases, with 17 bases spanning the gap. The CDR3 has 12 amino acids. DNA for the CDR3: TGTGCCAGCGCGACCCGGGACGGTCGAGCTTTCTTT. Translation gives CASATRDGRAFF.

This clone was found a few times. V usage is TRBV28 and J usage is TRBJ1-5, with a tentative D call TRBD1 (5 bases). V was shortened by 5 bases and J by 7 bases, with 9 bases between the two germline ends. CDR1 MDHEN and CDR2 SYDVKM come from the germline V gene. The CDR3 has 12 residues. The CDR3 here is CASSRGEQPQHF. Written as DNA, the CDR3 is TGTGCCAGCAGTCGGGGGGAACAGCCCCAGCATTTT.

The chain recombines TRBV5-1 with TRBJ2-5, with a weak D call TRBD1 (5 bases). The J call may be wrong; the DNA end is better matched by TRBJ2-7. This CDR3 is built from 14 residues. Germline CDR1 SGHRS, CDR2 YFSETQ. DNA for the CDR3: TGCGCCAGCAGCTTGCCCAGGGTTAGAAACGAGCAGTACTTC. This encodes CASSLPRVRNEQYF.

The V call is TRBV25-1, the J call TRBJ2-1, with 8 bases that match TRBD1. This CDR3 is 13 amino acids long. V lost 3 bases to trimming and J lost 10 bases; unmatched junction nucleotides: 5. CDR1 and CDR2 (germline): MGHDK, SYGVNS. CDR3 nucleotide sequence: TGTGCCAGCAGTGACGCGACAGGGGACGAGCAGTTCTTC. It translates to CASSDATGDEQFF.

V gene TRBV7-3 combines with J gene TRBJ2-1; 8 bases are a match to TRBD2. This CDR3 spans 14 amino acids. Germline assignment: CDR1 SGHTA and CDR2 FQGTGA. The junction had 5 bases not matched to a gene; V was cut back by 5 bases and J by 5 bases. CDR3 sequence: CASSPTGLDNEQFF. CDR3 in DNA: TGTGCCAGCAGCCCAACGGGACTAGACAATGAGCAGTTCTTC. Full variable domain (rest looked up from reference TRBV7-3 and TRBJ2-1): GAGVSQTPSNKVTEKGKYVELRCDPISGHTALYWYRQSLGQGPEFLIYFQGTGAADDSGLPNDRFFAVRPEGSVSTLKIQRTERGDSAVYLCASSPTGLDNEQFFGPGTRLTVL.

The gene calls are TRBV7-8 and TRBJ2-5; TRBD2 matches 9 bases. Trimming removed 8 bases from V and 5 bases from J; junction bases left unmatched: 9. Germline-derived CDR1 and CDR2 are SGHVS and FQNEAQ. The CDR3 sequence is 14 residues long. CDR3 sequence: CASSKRREGETQYF. Written as DNA, the CDR3 is TGTGCCAGCTCCAAAAGGCGGGAGGGGGAGACCCAGTACTTC.

The chain has TRBV7-6 and TRBJ1-2, with TRBD1 matching over 7 bases. V gave up 5 bases and J gave up 0 bases; unmatched junction bases: 18. Per germline, CDR1 SGHVS and CDR2 FNYEAQ. The CDR3 has 19 residues. CDR3 amino acids: CASSPTVPGQPVSNYGYTF. In DNA form, the CDR3 reads TGTGCCAGCAGCCCCACGGTCCCGGGACAGCCAGTTTCTAACTATGGCTACACCTTC.

The chain uses TRBV27 and TRBJ1-2; D ambiguous. The CDR3 contains 14 residues. V lost 4 bases, J lost 2 bases, and 11 bases lay in between. Germline V gene sequence: CDR1 MNHEY, CDR2 SMNVEV (reference sequence). The CDR3 loop is CASSYTGENYGYTF. CDR3 bases: TGTGCCAGCAGTTACACCGGAGAGAACTATGGCTACACCTTC.